This entry describes one T cell receptor (beta chain). The entry originates in a study of shared clonotypes between healthy human individuals. Looking at the study overall: A few men and a couple of women, aged 18 to 49, were donors.

The CDR3 is 16 amino acids. The V end lost 5 bases, the J end lost 6 bases, and 19 bases lay between the germline ends. CDR1 and CDR2 from the germline V gene are MDHEN and SYDVKM. Healthy HIV-negative adults with no recent acute infections or vaccinations were recruited as donors. All of the donors resided in Nashville, Tennessee, and each was a Caucasian adult. Subsets obtained from CD4+ cells comprised CD45RA+ naive and CD45RA-negative memory cells. Profiling relied on immunoSEQ multiplex PCR, and the TCRdb table lists in-frame clones only, not all of them. The sample has some 1.1 million clones; roughly 80% are singletons.

The specimen was memory CD4+ T cells from PBMCs. Subset described: CD45RA-negative fraction. The sequence was collected from a man between 18 and 29 years old in good health. Some clones in this sample may be carry-over from other donors' samples. V is TRBV28 and J is TRBJ1-4, with D maybe TRBD1 (6 bases). The CDR3 DNA is TGTGCCAGCAGTCTACCGGGCACAGGGCCCCATGAAAAACTGTTTTTT. The encoded protein is CASSLPGTGPHEKLFF.